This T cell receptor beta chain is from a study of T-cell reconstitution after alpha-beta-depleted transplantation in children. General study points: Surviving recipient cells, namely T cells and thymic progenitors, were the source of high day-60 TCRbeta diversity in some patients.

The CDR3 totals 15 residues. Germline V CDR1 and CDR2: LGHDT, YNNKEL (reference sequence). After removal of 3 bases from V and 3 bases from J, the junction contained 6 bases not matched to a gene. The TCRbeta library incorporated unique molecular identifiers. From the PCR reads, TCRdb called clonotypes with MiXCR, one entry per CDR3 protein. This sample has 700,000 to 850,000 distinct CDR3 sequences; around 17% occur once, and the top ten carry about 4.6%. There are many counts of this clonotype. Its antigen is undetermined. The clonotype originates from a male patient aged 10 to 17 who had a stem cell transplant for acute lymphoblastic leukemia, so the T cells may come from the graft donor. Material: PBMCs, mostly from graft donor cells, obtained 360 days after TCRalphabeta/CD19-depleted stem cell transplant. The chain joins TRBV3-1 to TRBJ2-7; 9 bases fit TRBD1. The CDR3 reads CASSQTGTGNYEQYF. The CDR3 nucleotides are TGTGCCAGCAGCCAGACCGGGACAGGGAACTACGAGCAGTACTTC.